The sample holds one count of the clone carrying this TCR beta chain. Antigen specificity is unknown. This sample is part of a study of PD-1 blockade in classical Hodgkin lymphoma. Clones were read by immunoSEQ multiplex PCR, and TCRdb kept only the in-frame ones, dropping some. The data show 11,000 or so clones, with more than 75% seen just once and approximately 28% held by the top ten. Study-wide points: Complete responders started with a diversity level that resembled newly diagnosed patients at baseline. Factors driving the repertoire differences, possibly disease activity or prior therapy, remain undefined. In CD4+ cells, TCR diversity went up significantly by C4D1, but in CD8+ cells it did not.

Every patient had relapsed following autologous stem cell transplantation, and cohorts differed in brentuximab vedotin exposure. Complete response, partial response or progressive disease made up the best responses. The TCR originated in a human donor with classical Hodgkin lymphoma. The source was peripheral blood mononuclear cells (PBMCs), collected at baseline.

CDR3 region: CASSRSPDTQYF. Here the CDR3 DNA reads TGTGCCAGCAGCCGCTCGCCAGATACGCAGTATTTT. V gene TRBV5-4 combines with J gene TRBJ2-3; D ambiguous. V was trimmed by 4 bases and J by 4 bases, leaving 7 bases between them. The CDR3 has 12 residues. CDR1 and CDR2 from the germline V gene are SGHNT and YYREEE (reference sequence).